One T cell receptor (beta chain) is described in this entry. Its target is not known. CDR1 is SQVTM, CDR2 ANQGSEA, per germline. The V segment lost 4 bases and the J segment 1 base; nucleotides outside the gene matches: 10. The CDR3 length is 16 residues. Generated by immunoSEQ multiplex PCR, the TCRdb table keeps only in-frame clones and is missing some. The repertoire consists of 150,000 to 200,000 clones, with roughly 90% occurring once and the leading ten covering under 4.5%. The sample comes from a study of cytomegalovirus exposure and HLA in healthy donors. Notes on the study in general: Some TCR beta chains (164 of them) were listed as cytomegalovirus-associated. A few chains linked to CMV were shown in vitro to be specific for CMV antigens.

The TCR sequence derives from a man aged 18 to 30 in good health and CMV-seropositive. Sequencing used PBMCs. The J gene is TRBJ2-3, the V gene TRBV29-1, with 8 bases fitting TRBD1. CDR3 sequence (DNA): TGCAGCGTTGCAAACTGGACAGGGCTTCGCACAGATACGCAGTATTTT. Translated, it gives CSVANWTGLRTDTQYF.